The clone carrying this T cell receptor (beta chain) was seen a handful of times. The antigen remains undetermined. These data come from a study of T cell repertoires in cytomegalovirus infection. CDR3 size: 16 residues. Germline trimming cut 6 bases from V and 0 bases from J; bases unmatched to any gene: 5. Study-level findings and limits: There were carriers of CMV plus the relevant HLA, and cumulative public TCR beta family frequency identified them.

In TCRdb, the reads were re-called with MiXCR into one record per CDR3 protein. The sample carries a few hundred thousand distinct CDR3 sequences, approximately 15% recorded once. The chain has TRBV12-3 or TRBV12-4 and TRBJ2-2; 9 positions match TRBD2. The sample taken for sequencing was CD8+ T cells from PBMCs. The TCR originated in a human donor in good health (CMV status not recorded). Some clones in this sample may be carry-over from other donors' samples. In nucleotides, the CDR3 is TGTGCCAGCAGAGATAGCGGGGGCCCGAACACCGGGGAGCTGTTTTTT. Its protein is CASRDSGGPNTGELFF.